This TCR beta chain was identified during a study of blood T cell repertoires in COVID-19 (dated by TCRdb to the early 2020s). In the study overall: Samples from collaborators originated in the United States, Italy and Spain and spanned both the acute and convalescent phases of COVID-19. Samples came from the ongoing ImmuneRACE study (first 160 participants) plus 1,254 subjects from 6 global collaborators. Subjects who had been exposed to COVID-19, were actively infected with it, or had recovered from it provided the deeply sampled blood TCRbeta repertoires that made up the dataset. Sample metadata almost always included a de-identified subject ID, COVID-19 status, age in years and sex. The prospective study material was composed of cDNA or gDNA derived from T cells, B-cell-depleted T cells, or PBMCs. HLA class I and class II types, where available, came from metadata supplied by the sample provider rather than from assay-based typing. The repertoires were made available in a free public database intended to serve as a resource for research on the immune response to SARS-CoV-2. General conclusions and limits of the study: The quantity of clinical and demographic metadata differed by source and by participant and was supplied without curation.

Regarding this clone: Its antigen is currently not known. The sample holds no much larger clone one base away, and base qualities are not on file.

V ends up 4 bases short and J 0 bases short, with an unmatched junction base count of 9. The CDR3 holds 16 amino acids from the cysteine to the phenylalanine. Of all the DNA, just the CDR3 is kept, 48 bases in frame from base 1. As encoded in the germline V gene (reference sequence), CDR1 is PRHDT while CDR2 is FYEKMQ. TCRbeta CDR3 regions were amplified from genomic DNA by means of the immunoSEQ Assay, a bias-controlled multiplex PCR. In the source study's methods: The number of nucleated cells in each sample was estimated by amplification of reference gene primers within the assay. To quantify the absolute abundance of each unique TCRbeta CDR3 rearrangement, sequence reads were collapsed and filtered. For each sample, productive Simpson clonality was calculated as the square root of Simpson's diversity index across productive rearrangements. TCRdb's version of the immuneACCESS table is confined to in-frame rearrangements and falls short of the full clone set. An unresolved V gene accounts for under half of the shortfall where checked; the remainder is of unknown origin. Clone size and V and J calls were adopted from that table, with D and trimming inferred from the DNA. The sample includes about 260,000 clones, with 80% to 90% observed a single time. About a tenth of the sample is in the top ten clones.

One collaborating source in Seattle enrolled patients while the patients were actively infected and followed the patients over time throughout the course of disease. Collaborating institutions collected whole blood in K2EDTA tubes following their own protocols. For TCRbeta analysis, collaborator samples were shipped as frozen whole blood, as isolated PBMCs, or as DNA extracted from either sample type. This clonotype was obtained from a woman in her sixties or seventies with COVID-19, enrolled during active disease. The chain employs TRBV13 and TRBJ2-7; 7 nucleotides in the junction match TRBD2. The sequenced sample consisted of peripheral blood. The CDR3 reads as follows: CASSSTRTRSSYEQYF. The nucleotide sequence is given as TGTGCCAGCAGCTCAACTAGGACTAGGAGCTCCTACGAGCAGTACTTC.